A selection of T cell receptor beta chains follows, all from one sample in a study of T cell responses to AZD1222 COVID-19 vaccine. TCRdb's copy holds only in-frame clones and misses some; the assay was immunoSEQ multiplex PCR. The data contain about 160,000 clones, approximately 90% of them singletons. The sample in question was peripheral blood, obtained 28 days after the second AZD1222 dose. The receptors shown here come from an adult who received the AZD1222 COVID-19 vaccine. Both conserved end residues are part of each CDR3. The order of the fields is V gene, J gene, CDR3 protein.

v_gene: TRBV19; j_gene: TRBJ1-6; CDR3aa: CASSTISGTWDSPLHF
v_gene: TRBV12-3/TRBV12-4; j_gene: TRBJ1-5; CDR3aa: CASSFGDIEPQHF
v_gene: TRBV9; j_gene: TRBJ2-2; CDR3aa: CASSGAGEVGELFF
v_gene: TRBV29-1; j_gene: TRBJ1-2; CDR3aa: CSVGGYGAYGYTF
v_gene: TRBV14; j_gene: TRBJ1-2; CDR3aa: CASSHDQGARGYTF
v_gene: TRBV24-1; j_gene: TRBJ1-2; CDR3aa: CATSEGQSYGYTF
v_gene: TRBV19; j_gene: TRBJ1-5; CDR3aa: CASSPRGGNQPQHF
v_gene: TRBV6-1; j_gene: TRBJ2-3; CDR3aa: CASSEFGGIWDTQYF
v_gene: TRBV11-2; j_gene: TRBJ1-1; CDR3aa: CASSLFGAGEAFF
v_gene: TRBV7-8; j_gene: TRBJ1-1; CDR3aa: CASSRHPNTEAFF
v_gene: TRBV12-3/TRBV12-4; j_gene: TRBJ2-2; CDR3aa: CASRERTGELFF
v_gene: TRBV19; j_gene: TRBJ1-1; CDR3aa: CASSDRASGNTEAFF
v_gene: TRBV19; j_gene: TRBJ1-5; CDR3aa: CASSPLGQSFLNQPQHF
v_gene: TRBV5-6; j_gene: TRBJ1-5; CDR3aa: CASSRQLQPQHF
v_gene: TRBV2; j_gene: TRBJ1-2; CDR3aa: CASSSGDYGYTF
v_gene: TRBV5-6; j_gene: TRBJ2-1; CDR3aa: CASSFFSGTDEQFF
v_gene: TRBV6-5; j_gene: TRBJ1-4; CDR3aa: CASAEGSSGEKLFF
v_gene: TRBV3-1/TRBV3-2; j_gene: TRBJ2-5; CDR3aa: CASSLVWTGRSKTQYF
v_gene: TRBV6-2/TRBV6-3; j_gene: TRBJ2-7; CDR3aa: CASSWQGENYEQYF
v_gene: TRBV4-1; j_gene: TRBJ1-6; CDR3aa: CASSQETGVNSPLHF
v_gene: TRBV6-5; j_gene: TRBJ1-3; CDR3aa: CASINWNTIYF
v_gene: TRBV25-1; j_gene: TRBJ2-3; CDR3aa: CASSAPGSDTQYF
v_gene: TRBV6-2/TRBV6-3; j_gene: TRBJ2-3; CDR3aa: CASSLWGASTDTQYF
v_gene: TRBV29-1; j_gene: TRBJ2-7; CDR3aa: CSVRLTRTYEQYF
v_gene: TRBV4-2; j_gene: TRBJ1-2; CDR3aa: CASSQETAIKLYGYTF
v_gene: TRBV3-1/TRBV3-2; j_gene: TRBJ1-5; CDR3aa: CASSPYSRQPQHF
v_gene: TRBV5-5; j_gene: TRBJ1-5; CDR3aa: CASSTTGGHNQPQHF
v_gene: TRBV9; j_gene: TRBJ2-2; CDR3aa: CASSAGQGVGELFF
v_gene: TRBV7-9; j_gene: TRBJ1-5; CDR3aa: CASSLDPSPQHF
v_gene: TRBV4-1; j_gene: TRBJ2-1; CDR3aa: CASSQAAGGFPEQFF
v_gene: TRBV3-1/TRBV3-2; j_gene: TRBJ1-6; CDR3aa: CASSQVAVGYSPLHF
v_gene: TRBV19; j_gene: TRBJ1-5; CDR3aa: CASSRDGGLGPQHF
v_gene: TRBV12-3/TRBV12-4; j_gene: TRBJ1-1; CDR3aa: CAIKRYTEAFF
v_gene: TRBV4-2; j_gene: TRBJ1-5; CDR3aa: CASSPKDGKYSNQPQHF
v_gene: TRBV5-1; j_gene: TRBJ2-7; CDR3aa: CASSFGDRYEQYF
v_gene: TRBV25-1; j_gene: TRBJ2-1; CDR3aa: CASSAFRGTHPNEQFF
v_gene: TRBV5-1; j_gene: TRBJ1-3; CDR3aa: CASSRLSRDRQSSGNTIYF
v_gene: TRBV6-5; j_gene: TRBJ1-6; CDR3aa: CARNRGNRDSPLHF
v_gene: TRBV19; j_gene: TRBJ2-7; CDR3aa: CASSAGTHSYEQYF
v_gene: TRBV5-1; j_gene: TRBJ2-7; CDR3aa: CASSPRISRGSYEQYF
v_gene: TRBV5-1; j_gene: TRBJ2-1; CDR3aa: CASSLAGGTNEQFF
v_gene: TRBV30; j_gene: TRBJ2-7; CDR3aa: CAWSAGFYEQYF
v_gene: TRBV4-1; j_gene: TRBJ1-2; CDR3aa: CASSQGGAANYGYTF
v_gene: TRBV3-1/TRBV3-2; j_gene: TRBJ1-1; CDR3aa: CASSHPGTEAFF
v_gene: TRBV21-1; j_gene: TRBJ1-1; CDR3aa: CACQYRPEAFF
v_gene: TRBV6-2/TRBV6-3; j_gene: TRBJ1-2; CDR3aa: CASSHLGQGYGYTF
v_gene: TRBV5-1; j_gene: TRBJ2-3; CDR3aa: CASNPGGRTDTQYF
v_gene: TRBV6-6; j_gene: TRBJ2-1; CDR3aa: CASRQGSHNEQFF